What follows are 30 T cell receptor beta chains derived from one specimen sequenced in a study of cytomegalovirus exposure and HLA in healthy donors. PCR was performed using 60 Vbeta and 13 Jbeta primers. Data came from immunoSEQ multiplex PCR; TCRdb stores just in-frame clones and leaves some out. The sample lists some 170,000 clones; roughly 77% were seen once. The sample taken for sequencing was PBMCs. Receptors were obtained from a man in his thirties or forties in good health and CMV-seropositive.

This chain joins TRBV6-5 and TRBJ1-1; 7 nucleotides line up with TRBD1. The trim removed 0 bases at V and 10 bases at J, leaving 8 bases unmatched. Germline CDR1 MNHEY, CDR2 SVGAGI. This CDR3 comprises 14 residues. The CDR3: CASSYSDRFGRAFF. The CDR3, as DNA: TGTGCCAGCAGTTACTCGGACAGGTTCGGGCGAGCTTTCTTT.

The count of this clone is one. The chain is built from TRBV10-3 and TRBJ2-5; 10 bases match TRBD1. The germline CDR1 and CDR2 sequences are ENHRY and SYGVKD. V lost 9 bases and J lost 3; bases outside the gene matches: 4. The CDR3 is 13 amino acids. For the CDR3, the DNA is TGTGCCATACGGACAGGGGGGGAAGAGACCCAGTACTTC. Translated: CAIRTGGEETQYF.

The V call is TRBV6-5, the J call TRBJ2-1, with 8 bases identical to TRBD1. Germline V CDR1 and CDR2: MNHEY, SVGAGI. CDR3 length: 15 residues. The trim removed 8 bases at V and 8 bases at J, leaving 14 bases unmatched. The CDR3 reads CASSYVGQASDEQFF. CDR3 bases: TGTGCCAGCTCCTATGTGGGACAGGCTTCCGATGAGCAGTTCTTC.

The chain employs TRBV6-6 and TRBJ2-7; D call uncertain. The CDR3 sequence is 14 residues long. Germline assignment: CDR1 MNHNY and CDR2 SVGAGI (reference sequence). V lost 2 bases, J lost 2 bases, and 10 bases lay in between. CDR3 amino acids: CASSYPELTYEQYF. CDR3 in DNA: TGTGCCAGCAGTTACCCAGAATTAACCTACGAGCAGTACTTC.

This clone was seen only once. J is TRBJ2-2 and V is TRBV7-2; 8 nucleotides agree with TRBD1. Germline V gives CDR1 SGHTA, CDR2 FQGNSA. The CDR3 contains 15 residues. J gave up 7 bases and V 0 bases, and 4 bases lay outside the gene matches. CDR3 coding DNA: TGTGCCAGCAGCTTAGCGGCAGGGGGCTACGGGGAGCTGTTTTTT. The encoded protein is CASSLAAGGYGELFF.

The V and J genes are TRBV6-5 and TRBJ2-7; D remains ambiguous. This CDR3 contains 12 residues. Germline V gene data show CDR1 as MNHEY and CDR2 as SVGAGI. V lost 5 bases and J lost 0, with 5 bases in between. The CDR3 DNA reads TGTGCCAGCAGTCGGAGCTCCTACGAGCAGTACTTC. Its translation is CASSRSSYEQYF.

This sequence joins TRBV7-9 and TRBJ2-7, with TRBD1 matching 9 bases. The CDR3 loop spans 13 amino acids. V dropped 4 bases and J dropped 6; count of bases not matched to a gene: 4. Germline V gene lookup returns CDR1 SEHNR and CDR2 FQNEAQ (reference sequence). The CDR3 DNA reads as TGTGCCAGCAGCTCGGGGACAGGGAGCGAGCAGTACTTC. Protein product: CASSSGTGSEQYF.

This sequence joins TRBV27 and TRBJ2-3; D is uncertain. Per germline, CDR1 MNHEY and CDR2 SMNVEV (reference sequence). The CDR3 sequence is 15 residues long. Trimming removed 6 bases at V and 3 bases at J, with 16 bases between. In DNA, the CDR3 is TGTGCCAGCAGCCACCGGAGAGCCCTTACAGATACGCAGTATTTT. Amino acids: CASSHRRALTDTQYF.

The chain uses TRBV9 and TRBJ2-7; weak D call: TRBD1 (5 bases). Looked up from germline, CDR1 is SGDLS and CDR2 is YYNGEE. There are 13 residues in the CDR3. Trimming pared 2 bases from V and 6 bases from J, leaving 12 bases between. CDR3 protein: CASSVQQASEQYF. The CDR3 DNA reads as TGTGCCAGCAGCGTCCAACAGGCCTCCGAGCAGTACTTC. The full variable domain, with the rest looked up from reference TRBV9 and TRBJ2-7, is DSGVTQTPKHLITATGQRVTLRCSPRSGDLSVYWYQQSLDQGLQFLIQYYNGEERAKGNILERFSAQQFPDLHSELNLSSLELGDSALYFCASSVQQASEQYFGPGTRLTVT.

The rearrangement links TRBV6-5 to TRBJ2-2; a possible D gene is TRBD2 (6 bases). Germline-derived CDR1 and CDR2 are MNHEY and SVGAGI. The CDR3 totals 15 residues. V was shortened by 6 bases and J by 1 base, with 12 bases between the two germline ends. The CDR3 DNA follows: TGTGCCAGCAGATCATGGGGGGAGAACACCGGGGAGCTGTTTTTT. It codes for CASRSWGENTGELFF.

This clone was seen more than once but under ten times. V and J are TRBV12-5 and TRBJ2-5; D not certain. CDR3 length: 11 amino acids. Germline loops: CDR1 LGHNT, CDR2 FRNRAP. V gave up 6 bases and J gave up 5 bases, with 7 bases separating them. CDR3 DNA: TGTGCTAGTGGCTTGCGGGAGACCCAGTACTTC. The encoded protein is CASGLRETQYF.

The V and J genes are TRBV27 and TRBJ2-3, with 8 bases fitting TRBD1. The CDR3 runs to 15 residues. V lost 4 bases, J lost 6 bases, and 9 bases stayed unmatched. Germline V gene lookup returns CDR1 MNHEY and CDR2 SMNVEV (reference sequence). CDR3 coding DNA: TGTGCCAGCAGTTCCCTTACGGACAGGGCCGATACGCAGTATTTT. Its translation is CASSSLTDRADTQYF.

V is TRBV30 and J is TRBJ2-3; the D gene is possibly TRBD2 (6 bases). This CDR3 spans 15 amino acids. The ends were cut back, 4 bases at V and 1 base at J, with 15 bases in the middle. Germline V gene lookup returns CDR1 GTSNPN and CDR2 SVGIG (reference sequence). CDR3 in DNA: TGTGCCTGGACCCCGGGGTGGGGGGGCACAGATACGCAGTATTTT. Amino acid sequence: CAWTPGWGGTDTQYF. Looking up the rest from reference TRBV30 and TRBJ2-3 gives the full variable domain: SQTIHQWPATLVQPVGSPLSLECTVEGTSNPNLYWYRQAAGRGLQLLFYSVGIGQISSEVPQNLSASRPQDRQFILSSKKLLLSDSGFYLCAWTPGWGGTDTQYFGPGTRLTVL.

The V and J genes are TRBV7-2 and TRBJ1-6, with TRBD1 identical over 8 bases. The V gene end was trimmed by 4 bases and the J gene end by 1 base; junction bases not matched to a gene: 12. This CDR3 is 19 amino acids long. Germline assignment: CDR1 SGHTA and CDR2 FQGNSA. CDR3 amino acids: CASSYGRWTGTSYNSPLHF. The CDR3 DNA reads TGTGCCAGCAGCTACGGGAGATGGACAGGGACGTCCTATAATTCACCCCTCCACTTT.

The chain links TRBV25-1 to TRBJ2-5; 7 positions match TRBD2. The trim removed 4 bases at V and 1 base at J, leaving 3 bases unmatched. Germline lookup yields CDR1 MGHDK and CDR2 SYGVNS. The CDR3 consists of 14 residues. This CDR3 is CASSVGGIQETQYF. For the CDR3, the DNA is TGTGCCAGCAGTGTGGGAGGGATCCAAGAGACCCAGTACTTC.

V is TRBV4-1 and J is TRBJ2-3, with a possible D match to TRBD2 (5 bases). V was trimmed by 0 bases and J by 5 bases, leaving 18 bases between them. Germline CDR1 reads MGHRA; CDR2 reads YSYEKL. The CDR3 runs 17 residues. This CDR3 is CASSQDSTGGPLDTQYF. CDR3 nucleotides: TGCGCCAGCAGCCAAGACTCGACTGGCGGGCCTCTAGATACGCAGTATTTT.

On this clone itself: Different DNA sequences within this sample yield the same CDR3. The V and J genes are TRBV28 and TRBJ1-2; D is uncertain. CDR3 length: 12 amino acids. Trimming removed 2 bases from V and 5 bases from J, with 6 bases in between. Germline CDR1 and CDR2: MDHEN and SYDVKM. CDR3 DNA: TGTGCCAGCAGTTTAGGAGGTTATGGCTACACCTTC. Translation gives CASSLGGYGYTF.

The chain has TRBV2 and TRBJ1-6; D call uncertain. The CDR3 length is 12 residues. V was trimmed by 6 bases and J by 7 bases, leaving 7 bases between them. Per the germline V gene, CDR1 is SNHLY and CDR2 is FYNNEI. Here the CDR3 reads CASRRQNSPLHF. The CDR3 nucleotides read TGTGCCAGCAGGCGACAAAATTCACCCCTCCACTTT.

This chain connects TRBV7-2 to TRBJ1-3, with TRBD1 matching over 8 bases. J gave up 4 bases and V 9 bases, and 14 bases lay outside the gene matches. Germline assignment: CDR1 SGHTA and CDR2 FQGNSA. The CDR3 length is 16 residues. The CDR3 nucleotides are TGTGCCAGTTCTGGTCCGCAGGGGGCAAGGGGAAACACCATATATTTT. Its translation: CASSGPQGARGNTIYF.

V usage is TRBV9 and J usage is TRBJ2-7; the match to TRBD2 covers 11 bases. Looked up from germline, CDR1 is SGDLS and CDR2 is YYNGEE. The CDR3 has 13 residues. V shed 4 bases, J shed 4 bases, and the junction held 1 base outside the gene matches. The CDR3 is CASSPSGGYEQYF. In DNA form, the CDR3 reads TGTGCCAGCAGCCCTAGCGGGGGGTACGAGCAGTACTTC.

The chain combines TRBV5-4 with TRBJ2-5; D is unresolved. Trimming left V 5 bases short and J 4 bases short, with 12 bases between. In germline, CDR1 is SGHNT, CDR2 YYREEE (reference sequence). This CDR3 spans 13 amino acids. Written as DNA, the CDR3 is TGTGCCAGCAGTATACCGCTACGAGAGACCCAGTACTTC. Its translation: CASSIPLRETQYF.

The chain has TRBV6-5 and TRBJ2-3; D is perhaps TRBD1 (6 bases). CDR1 is MNHEY, CDR2 SVGAGI, per germline. The CDR3 loop spans 14 amino acids. Trimming took off 2 bases at V and 2 bases at J, with 8 bases between the two ends. CDR3 nucleotide sequence: TGTGCCAGCAGTTACCGGACAGACACAGATACGCAGTATTTT. It codes for CASSYRTDTDTQYF.

This chain uses TRBV4-2 with TRBJ2-2; no reliable D call. The V and J ends lost 3 bases and 1 base respectively, with 6 bases between them. The CDR3 is 14 residues long. Germline V CDR1 and CDR2: LGHNA, YNFKEQ. CDR3 sequence reads: CASSQSRNTGELFF. CDR3 DNA sequence: TGTGCCAGCAGCCAGTCCAGGAACACCGGGGAGCTGTTTTTT.

The rearrangement links TRBV7-2 to TRBJ2-3; the D gene is possibly TRBD2 (5 bases). Trimming shortened V by 2 bases and J by 2 bases, and 8 bases separated the two germline ends. The CDR3 sequence is 14 residues long. Germline V gives CDR1 SGHTA, CDR2 FQGNSA. The DNA for the CDR3 is TGTGCCAGCAGCTTAACACTAGTCACAGATACGCAGTATTTT. It specifies CASSLTLVTDTQYF.

The sample holds a few counts of this clone. The chain links TRBV4-1 to TRBJ1-4; TRBD1 is a possible D gene (6 bases). Trimming took off 4 bases at V and 0 bases at J, with 12 bases between the two ends. CDR3 length: 16 amino acids. Germline V CDR1 and CDR2: MGHRA, YSYEKL. CDR3 DNA: TGCGCCAGCAGCCCCTGGACAGTCGCAACTAATGAAAAACTGTTTTTT. Its translation is CASSPWTVATNEKLFF.

This clone was detected only once. The chain joins TRBV13 to TRBJ2-7; 8 bases are shared with TRBD1. This CDR3 has 14 residues. The germline gives CDR1 PRHDT, CDR2 FYEKMQ (reference sequence). With V trimmed by 0 bases and J by 6 bases, 4 bases remained unmatched. CDR3 loop: CASSLGTGDAEQYF. In DNA form, the CDR3 reads TGTGCCAGCAGCTTAGGGACAGGGGACGCCGAGCAGTACTTC.

This chain connects TRBV9 to TRBJ2-7; 7 positions agree with TRBD1. Trimming cost V 1 base and J 0 bases; bases outside gene matches: 4. CDR1 SGDLS and CDR2 YYNGEE come from the germline V gene. The CDR3 consists of 15 residues. The CDR3 nucleotides are TGTGCCAGCAGCGTAACAGGGGAGAGCTCCTACGAGCAGTACTTC. Translating it yields CASSVTGESSYEQYF.

This sequence joins TRBV5-6 and TRBJ2-7; D is perhaps TRBD2 (5 bases). Germline CDR1 is SGHDT and CDR2 is YYEEEE. The CDR3 has 12 residues. The V and J ends lost 6 bases and 3 bases respectively, with 10 bases between them. The CDR3 region is CASTGVHYEQYF. The CDR3, as DNA: TGTGCCAGCACCGGGGTCCACTACGAGCAGTACTTC.

The V call is TRBV9, the J call TRBJ2-1; 8 nucleotides agree with TRBD1. V gave up 4 bases and J gave up 7 bases; unmatched junction bases: 4. The CDR3 has 13 residues. The germline CDR1 and CDR2 sequences are SGDLS and YYNGEE. For the CDR3, the DNA is TGTGCCAGCAGCCCGACAGGGGCTAATGAGCAGTTCTTC. Encoded protein: CASSPTGANEQFF.

This sequence joins TRBV5-1 and TRBJ2-6, with no clear D. With 4 bases removed from V and 0 bases from J, the gap between germline ends came to 5 bases. In germline, CDR1 is SGHRS, CDR2 YFSETQ. This CDR3 comprises 14 residues. The DNA of the CDR3 is TGCGCCAGCAGCCCTACCTCTGGGGCCAACGTCCTGACTTTC. This translates into CASSPTSGANVLTF.